The clone carrying this T cell receptor (beta chain) appeared a few times. The data were obtained in a study of identical twins. TCRdb re-analysed the 5' RACE reads in MiXCR, keeping a single row per CDR3 protein. The data hold 420,000 or so distinct CDR3 sequences, with less than 20% observed a single time. Germline trimming cut 4 bases from V and 3 bases from J; bases unmatched to any gene: 3. This CDR3 has 13 residues. Germline CDR1 MNHEY, CDR2 SVGAGI. The receptor comes from a man between 45 and 60 years old in good health. This chain links TRBV6-5 with TRBJ2-7, with 7 bases aligning to TRBD1. Sequencing was carried out using naive T cells sorted from blood. CDR3 coding DNA: TGTGCCAGCAGTTTTCGGGACAGCTACGAGCAGTACTTC. The encoded protein is CASSFRDSYEQYF.